Shown below are 31 T cell receptor beta chains from a single sample sequenced in a study of blood T cells in healthy people across ages. For the second PCR, which ran for 7 to 11 cycles, a sample-barcoded 5' primer and a J-beta primer mix were used. TCRdb re-derived calls from the 5' RACE reads in MiXCR, one entry per CDR3 protein. Of 450,000 to 700,000 distinct CDR3 sequences listed, approximately 25% are singletons. The sequenced material came from blood. These receptors originate from a woman aged 65 to 85 in good health.

This clonotype has only a few counts. The rearrangement links TRBV6-2 or TRBV6-3 to TRBJ2-7; TRBD1 aligns across 9 bases. The CDR3 extends over 16 amino acids. Germline V lookup: CDR1 MNHEY, CDR2 SVGEGT. V lost 5 bases to trimming and J lost 2 bases; unmatched junction nucleotides: 10. Here the CDR3 reads CASSLRGQGFPYEQYF. In nucleotides, the CDR3 is TGTGCCAGCAGTCTCCGGGGACAGGGATTTCCCTACGAGCAGTACTTC.

This clonotype came up a few times. One base away lies a much larger clone, so this may be a sequencing read error. The chain uses TRBV5-1 and TRBJ2-5, with D maybe TRBD2 (6 bases). Germline V CDR1 and CDR2: SGHRS, YFSETQ. This CDR3 is built from 14 residues. The CDR3 coding sequence is TGCGCCAGCTATGAGACTAGTACGGAAGAGGCCCAGTACTTC. Its protein product is CASYETSTEEAQYF.

The CDR3 protein is CAWSGSDYTF. The CDR3 region has the DNA TGTGCCTGGAGTGGCTCTGACTACACCTTC. The chain joins TRBV30 to TRBJ1-2, with no clear D. The CDR3 covers 10 residues. Trimming pared 1 base from V and 10 bases from J, leaving 7 bases between. From germline, CDR1 is GTSNPN and CDR2 SVGIG (reference sequence).

This clonotype has only a few counts. The chain combines TRBV11-2 with TRBJ1-1, with D hard to call. Trimming shortened V by 3 bases and J by 8 bases, and 13 bases separated the two germline ends. This CDR3 has 13 residues. The germline V gene has CDR1 SGHAT and CDR2 FQNNGV. CDR3 DNA: TGTGCCAGCAGCTTCGGTTTGCTTTCCGAAGCTTTCTTT. The encoded protein is CASSFGLLSEAFF. Supplemented by reference TRBV11-2 and TRBJ1-1, the full variable domain reads EAGVAQSPRYKIIEKRQSVAFWCNPISGHATLYWYQQILGQGPKLLIQFQNNGVVDDSQLPKDRFSAERLKGVDSTLKIQPAKLEDSAVYLCASSFGLLSEAFFGQGTRLTVV.

This clonotype was counted between two and nine times. Here the CDR3 reads CASSEIDGTTEAFF. The CDR3 coding sequence is TGCGCCAGCAGCGAGATTGACGGTACCACTGAAGCTTTCTTT. The V and J genes are TRBV5-1 and TRBJ1-1; D ambiguous. Germline loops: CDR1 SGHRS, CDR2 YFSETQ. The CDR3 length is 14 residues. V was trimmed by 4 bases and J by 4 bases, leaving 14 bases between them.

Only a few counts were recorded for this clonotype. The chain uses TRBV7-2 and TRBJ2-1; 10 positions match TRBD2. This CDR3 has 15 amino acids. Per germline, CDR1 SGHTA and CDR2 FQGNSA. The ends lost 3 bases at V and 11 bases at J; junction bases unmatched: 10. The CDR3 sequence is CASSFERGGSNKQFF. DNA for the CDR3: TGTGCCAGCAGCTTTGAGCGGGGGGGCTCTAATAAGCAGTTCTTC.

The chain recombines TRBV20-1 with TRBJ2-5; no firm D call. The better agreement between TRBJ2-1 and the DNA end casts doubt on the J call. There are 10 residues in the CDR3. Germline V gene sequence: CDR1 DFQATT, CDR2 SNEGSKA (reference sequence). CDR3 protein: CSARLSGQFF. The CDR3 DNA sequence: TGCAGTGCTCGGCTCTCCGGGCAGTTCTTC.

This clonotype has more than one count but fewer than ten. The V call is TRBV20-1, the J call TRBJ1-6, with D possibly TRBD1 on 5 matching bases. V dropped 2 bases and J dropped 10 bases, with 21 bases sitting between them. The germline V gene encodes CDR1 DFQATT and CDR2 SNEGSKA (reference sequence). The CDR3 sequence is 16 residues long. CDR3 amino acids: CSARKSGGVLGSPLHF. The DNA for the CDR3 is TGCAGTGCTAGAAAATCTGGGGGAGTTTTAGGGTCACCCCTCCACTTT.

A few counts support this clonotype. This rearrangement joins TRBV12-3 or TRBV12-4 to TRBJ1-1; D is ambiguous. The V end was cut by 7 bases, the J end by 3 bases, with 12 bases between. CDR3 length equals 13 residues. CDR3: CASTPGVHTEAFF. The CDR3 nucleotides read TGTGCCAGCACCCCCGGGGTCCACACTGAAGCTTTCTTT.

In this sample, this clonotype turned up a few times. The rearrangement links TRBV20-1 to TRBJ2-5; D remains unclear. Per germline, CDR1 DFQATT and CDR2 SNEGSKA (reference sequence). This CDR3 contains 13 residues. V lost 3 bases, J lost 1 base, and 9 bases lay in between. CDR3 DNA sequence: TGCAGTGCTAGCTCCTACGTCCAAGAGACCCAGTACTTC. Its translation is CSASSYVQETQYF.

This chain uses TRBV4-2 with TRBJ1-1; no clear D. The CDR3 is 13 amino acids. The V and J ends lost 0 bases and 1 base respectively, with 3 bases between them. The germline V gene has CDR1 LGHNA and CDR2 YNFKEQ. The CDR3: CASSQDANTEAFF. CDR3 coding DNA: TGTGCCAGCAGCCAAGATGCGAACACTGAAGCTTTCTTT.

This clonotype turned up a few times. The chain joins TRBV5-1 to TRBJ1-6; TRBD1 aligns across 7 bases. Germline trimming cut 0 bases from V and 11 bases from J; bases unmatched to any gene: 2. This CDR3 has 13 residues. Germline CDR1 is SGHRS and CDR2 is YFSETQ. The CDR3 reads CASSLGQGAPLHF. CDR3 DNA: TGCGCCAGCAGCTTGGGCCAGGGGGCACCCCTCCACTTT.

This clonotype has a handful of counts. The chain uses TRBV20-1 and TRBJ2-7; TRBD1 aligns across 7 bases. CDR3 size: 14 residues. In germline, CDR1 is DFQATT, CDR2 SNEGSKA (reference sequence). With 2 bases clipped from V and 2 bases from J, the junction kept 6 bases outside the gene matches. The CDR3 here is CSARKGQYPYEQYF. CDR3 coding DNA: TGCAGTGCTAGAAAGGGACAGTATCCCTACGAGCAGTACTTC.

This clonotype was observed a handful of times. The chain carries TRBV2 and TRBJ2-2; perhaps TRBD1 as D (6 bases). With 6 bases removed from V and 6 bases from J, the gap between germline ends came to 8 bases. This CDR3 has 12 amino acids. Germline CDR1 is SNHLY and CDR2 is FYNNEI. For the CDR3, the DNA is TGTGCCAGCAGACGACAGGCCGGGGAGCTGTTTTTT. Translating it yields CASRRQAGELFF.

The chain links TRBV7-7 to TRBJ1-1; D gene uncertain. V was pared by 4 bases and J by 2 bases, with 8 bases between. CDR1 SSHAT and CDR2 FNYEAQ come from the germline V gene (reference sequence). CDR3 length equals 13 residues. CDR3: CASSSSFNTEAFF. CDR3 bases: TGTGCCAGCAGCTCCTCCTTTAACACTGAAGCTTTCTTT.

This clonotype showed up many times. The chain is built from TRBV7-9 and TRBJ2-1, with 10 bases that match TRBD2. Germline V CDR1 and CDR2: SEHNR, FQNEAQ (reference sequence). The CDR3 totals 14 residues. Trimming took 2 bases from V and 8 from J; bases not matched to a gene: 3. The CDR3 region has the DNA TGTGCCAGCAGCTTACTAGCGGGGGTGTATGAGCAGTTCTTC. Protein product: CASSLLAGVYEQFF.

This clonotype turned up a few times. The CDR3 DNA follows: TGTGCCAGCAAAGAGGGTACGGATCAGCCCCAGCATTTT. Its protein is CASKEGTDQPQHF. The rearrangement uses TRBV6-6 and TRBJ1-5; no definite D call. V shed 7 bases and J shed 5 bases, with 12 bases lying between them. This CDR3 spans 13 amino acids. CDR1 and CDR2 (germline): MNHNY, SVGAGI (reference sequence).

This clonotype was counted a few times. The chain carries TRBV7-9 and TRBJ2-7; D is uncertain. V lost 5 bases to trimming and J lost 10 bases, with 15 bases between them. CDR3 length: 12 residues. Germline V gives CDR1 SEHNR, CDR2 FQNEAQ (reference sequence). CDR3 region: CASSQSNTLQYF. The CDR3 bases are TGTGCCAGCAGCCAGTCAAACACCTTACAGTACTTC.

This clonotype was recorded a few times. V usage is TRBV9 and J usage is TRBJ2-3; TRBD2 agrees at 9 bases. This CDR3 comprises 17 residues. Germline V gives CDR1 SGDLS, CDR2 YYNGEE. Losses at the gene ends were 1 base for V and 6 bases for J; bases not matched to a gene: 12. The CDR3 nucleotides read TGTGCCAGCAGCGTACGGCCGGGACTAGCTAGCCCCGATACGCAGTATTTT. It specifies CASSVRPGLASPDTQYF.

The chain combines TRBV11-2 with TRBJ1-1, with D maybe TRBD1 (6 bases). V lost 5 bases to trimming and J lost 4 bases, with 14 bases between them. CDR1 is SGHAT and CDR2 is FQNNGV in the germline V gene. The CDR3 has 14 amino acids. The CDR3 here is CASSNMGGATEAFF. CDR3 DNA: TGTGCCAGCAGCAACATGGGGGGGGCCACTGAAGCTTTCTTT.

The table lists this clonotype with a few counts. This rearrangement joins TRBV9 to TRBJ2-7; perhaps TRBD1 as D (6 bases). The CDR3 spans 13 residues. Germline CDR1 reads SGDLS; CDR2 reads YYNGEE. V was cut by 5 bases and J by 5 bases, with 14 bases left in between. CDR3 coding DNA: TGTGCCAGCAGTGCAGGGGAAAGCAACGAGCAGTACTTC. Protein sequence: CASSAGESNEQYF.

The DNA of the CDR3 is TGCGCCAGCAGCTTCTACGAGCGGTACTTC. Its translation: CASSFYERYF. J is TRBJ2-5 and V is TRBV5-1; D gene uncertain. The CDR3 is 10 amino acids. Looked up from germline, CDR1 is SGHRS and CDR2 is YFSETQ. With 2 bases removed from V and 13 bases from J, the gap between germline ends came to 9 bases.

The chain has TRBV20-1 and TRBJ1-6, with D possibly being TRBD1 (5 bases). Deletions cut 6 bases from V and 5 bases from J, with 11 bases between. The CDR3 extends over 13 amino acids. Germline CDR1 and CDR2: DFQATT and SNEGSKA (reference sequence). The CDR3 DNA follows: TGCAGTGCCACGACAGAAAATAATTCACCCCTCCACTTT. Translation gives CSATTENNSPLHF.

This chain connects TRBV6-1 to TRBJ1-4; TRBD1 is a possible D gene (5 bases). The CDR3 spans 15 residues. Deletions cut 0 bases from V and 8 bases from J, with 13 bases between. The germline gives CDR1 MNHNS, CDR2 SASEGT. CDR3 protein: CASSEAGPRIEKLFF. In DNA form, the CDR3 reads TGTGCCAGCAGTGAAGCGGGGCCCAGAATAGAAAAACTGTTTTTT.

This rearrangement joins TRBV25-1 to TRBJ2-5; D unclear. The J call is in doubt because the DNA end fits TRBJ2-1 better. Germline V gene lookup returns CDR1 MGHDK and CDR2 SYGVNS. The CDR3 has 12 residues. For the CDR3, the DNA is TGTGCCAGCAGTGCCCAATTCAATGAGCAGTTCTTC. This translates into CASSAQFNEQFF.

The rearrangement uses TRBV10-3 and TRBJ1-5, with D hard to call. The ends were cut back, 6 bases at V and 4 bases at J, with 7 bases in the middle. CDR3 size: 12 residues. In germline, CDR1 is ENHRY, CDR2 SYGVKD. In nucleotides, the CDR3 is TGTGCCATCAGGGGAGATAATCAGCCCCAGCATTTT. The encoded protein is CAIRGDNQPQHF.

The DNA of the CDR3 is TGTGCCAGCAGCTTAGCGTCAGGGTCCAATAATGAAAAACTGTTTTTT. This translates into CASSLASGSNNEKLFF. V and J are TRBV7-9 and TRBJ1-4; maybe TRBD1 (5 bases). Germline V gene sequence: CDR1 SEHNR, CDR2 FQNEAQ (reference sequence). The CDR3 loop spans 16 amino acids. Trimming removed 0 bases from V and 4 bases from J, with 12 bases in between. Full variable domain (remainder filled in from reference TRBV7-9 and TRBJ1-4): DTGVSQNPRHKITKRGQNVTFRCDPISEHNRLYWYRQTLGQGPEFLTYFQNEAQLEKSRLLSDRFSAERPKGSFSTLEIQRTEQGDSAMYLCASSLASGSNNEKLFFGSGTQLSVL.

This clonotype was seen a few times. The gene calls are TRBV4-3 and TRBJ2-1, with D possibly being TRBD1 (6 bases). Germline V gene sequence: CDR1 LGHNA, CDR2 YSLEER. CDR3 length: 14 amino acids. Trimming took off 0 bases at V and 7 bases at J, with 10 bases between the two ends. CDR3 in amino acids: CASSQETGLNEQFF. CDR3 nucleotides: TGCGCCAGCAGCCAAGAAACAGGGTTGAATGAGCAGTTCTTC.

The genes are TRBV20-1 and TRBJ1-1, with D perhaps matching TRBD1 (5 bases). V dropped 1 base and J dropped 0 bases, with 9 bases sitting between them. CDR3 length equals 14 residues. From germline, CDR1 is DFQATT and CDR2 SNEGSKA (reference sequence). CDR3 protein: CSARGGHMNTEAFF. The CDR3 nucleotides are TGCAGTGCTAGAGGGGGCCACATGAACACTGAAGCTTTCTTT.

The chain uses TRBV20-1 and TRBJ1-1; D call uncertain. V lost 3 bases and J 0 bases, leaving 8 bases between the germline ends. CDR1 and CDR2 (germline): DFQATT, SNEGSKA (reference sequence). CDR3 length: 13 residues. CDR3: CSASSSVNTEAFF. DNA for the CDR3: TGCAGTGCTAGTAGCTCTGTGAACACTGAAGCTTTCTTT.

The chain employs TRBV6-5 and TRBJ2-1; 11 bases fit TRBD1. Judging by the DNA end, TRBJ2-5 fits better; the J call may be wrong. CDR1 is MNHEY and CDR2 is SVGAGI in the germline V gene. CDR3 length: 16 residues. The DNA of the CDR3 is TGTGCCAGCAGTTACTATGGGACAGGGGGGCAAGAGACCCAGTACTTC. As protein: CASSYYGTGGQETQYF.